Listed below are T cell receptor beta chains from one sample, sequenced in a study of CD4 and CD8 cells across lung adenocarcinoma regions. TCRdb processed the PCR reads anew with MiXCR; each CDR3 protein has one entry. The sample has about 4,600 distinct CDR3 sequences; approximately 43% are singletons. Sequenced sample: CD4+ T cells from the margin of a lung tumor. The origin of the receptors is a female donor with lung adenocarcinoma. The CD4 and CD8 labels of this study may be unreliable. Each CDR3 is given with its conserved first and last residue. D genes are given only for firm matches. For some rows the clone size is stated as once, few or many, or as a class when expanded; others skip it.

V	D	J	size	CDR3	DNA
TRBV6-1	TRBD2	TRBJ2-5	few	CASSESGMAGETQYF	TGTGCCAGCAGTGAAAGCGGGATGGCGGGAGAGACCCAGTACTTC
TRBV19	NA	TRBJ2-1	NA	CASSMGRGGTGLSYNEQFF	TGTGCCAGTAGTATGGGCAGGGGAGGAACGGGACTATCCTACAATGAGCAGTTCTTC
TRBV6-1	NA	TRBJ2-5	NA	CASAGLGGGYQDTQYF	TGTGCCAGTGCCGGACTCGGGGGCGGTTACCAAGACACCCAGTACTTC
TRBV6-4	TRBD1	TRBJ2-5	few	CASSVPGQQETQYF	TGTGCCAGCAGTGTCCCGGGACAGCAAGAGACCCAGTACTTC
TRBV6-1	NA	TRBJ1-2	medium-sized	CASSEKGTYGYTF	TGTGCCAGCAGTGAAAAGGGTACCTATGGCTACACCTTC
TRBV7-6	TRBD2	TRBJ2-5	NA	CASSPLLASGQETQYF	TGTGCCAGCAGCCCATTGTTGGCTAGCGGACAAGAGACCCAGTACTTC
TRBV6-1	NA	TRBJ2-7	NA	CASRRGGYEQYF	TGTGCCAGCAGGAGGGGGGGATACGAGCAGTACTTC
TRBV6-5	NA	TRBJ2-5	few	CASSYAAAGGRETQYF	TGTGCCAGCAGTTACGCCGCGGCCGGGGGTAGGGAGACCCAGTACTTC
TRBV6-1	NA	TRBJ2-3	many	CASTASRGGITDTQYF	TGTGCCAGCACCGCCTCGAGGGGGGGCATTACAGATACGCAGTATTTT
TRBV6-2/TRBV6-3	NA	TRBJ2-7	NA	CASSSYSYEQYF	TGTGCCAGCAGTTCCTATTCCTACGAGCAGTACTTC
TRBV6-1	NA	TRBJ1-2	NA	CASSEAANYGYTF	TGTGCCAGCAGTGAAGCGGCGAACTATGGCTACACCTTC
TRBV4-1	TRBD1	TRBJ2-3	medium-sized	CASSPLLTGGKDTQYF	TGCGCCAGCAGCCCTCTACTAACAGGGGGCAAAGATACGCAGTATTTT
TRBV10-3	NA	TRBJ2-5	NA	CAIRAYGQPQETQYF	TGTGCCATCAGGGCTTATGGACAGCCTCAAGAGACCCAGTACTTC
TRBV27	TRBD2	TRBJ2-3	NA	CASRPGGLATSRGTDTQYF	TGTGCCAGCCGCCCTGGAGGACTAGCGACATCCAGGGGGACAGATACGCAGTATTTT
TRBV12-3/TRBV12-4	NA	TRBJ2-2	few	CASSFHGSGELFF	TGTGCCAGCAGTTTTCACGGGTCCGGGGAGCTGTTTTTT
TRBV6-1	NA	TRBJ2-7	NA	CASRGGVGEQYF	TGTGCCAGCAGGGGCGGAGTGGGGGAGCAGTACTTC
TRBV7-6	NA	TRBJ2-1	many	CASQGTNFEQFF	TGTGCCTCCCAGGGGACCAACTTCGAGCAGTTCTTC
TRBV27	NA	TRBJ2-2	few	CASSLLNTGELFF	TGTGCCAGCAGTCTCCTGAACACCGGGGAGCTGTTTTTT
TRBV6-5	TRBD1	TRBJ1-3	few	CASSYSKQGANTIYF	TGTGCCAGCAGTTACTCAAAGCAGGGGGCAAACACCATATATTTT
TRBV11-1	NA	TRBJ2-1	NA	CASSRSQGGSYNEQFF	TGTGCCAGCAGCCGTTCCCAGGGAGGCTCCTACAATGAGCAGTTCTTC
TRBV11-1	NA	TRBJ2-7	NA	CASSYINTNPNEQYF	TGTGCCAGCAGCTACATCAACACAAATCCCAACGAGCAGTACTTC
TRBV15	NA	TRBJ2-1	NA	CATSRELGGGNEQFF	TGTGCCACCAGCAGAGAGCTTGGTGGGGGGAATGAGCAGTTCTTC
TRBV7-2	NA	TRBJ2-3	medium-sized	CASSLGGGIDTQYF	TGTGCCAGCAGCTTAGGCGGGGGCATTGATACGCAGTATTTT
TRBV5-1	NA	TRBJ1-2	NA	CASSAGQNYGYTF	TGCGCCAGCAGCGCTGGACAGAACTATGGCTACACCTTC
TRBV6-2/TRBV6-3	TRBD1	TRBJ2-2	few	CASSHGQGNTGELFF	TGTGCCAGCAGTCACGGACAGGGAAACACCGGGGAGCTGTTTTTT
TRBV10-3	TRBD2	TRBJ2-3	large	CAISAAGGEADTQYF	TGTGCCATCAGTGCGGCGGGGGGGGAGGCAGATACGCAGTATTTT
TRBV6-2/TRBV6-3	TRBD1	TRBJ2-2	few	CASSYYQGATNTGELFF	TGTGCCAGCAGTTATTATCAGGGGGCAACGAACACCGGGGAGCTGTTTTTT
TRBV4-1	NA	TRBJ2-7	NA	CASSQDGERSAAAQYF	TGCGCCAGCAGCCAAGATGGGGAGCGGAGCGCAGCTGCGCAGTACTTC
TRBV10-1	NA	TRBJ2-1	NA	CASSKGVGRSYNEQFF	TGCGCCAGCAGCAAGGGTGTCGGGAGATCCTACAATGAGCAGTTCTTC
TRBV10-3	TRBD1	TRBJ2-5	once	CAGVGGGEEETQYF	TGTGCGGGGGTAGGGGGCGGAGAGGAAGAGACGCAGTACTTC
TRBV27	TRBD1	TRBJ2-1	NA	CASSLTGAGYNEQFF	TGTGCCAGCAGTTTAACAGGGGCAGGCTACAATGAGCAGTTCTTC
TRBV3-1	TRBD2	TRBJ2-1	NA	CASSQSGDNEQFF	TGTGCCAGCAGCCAAAGCGGGGACAATGAGCAGTTCTTC
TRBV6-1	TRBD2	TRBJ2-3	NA	CGRNAVAGAKNTQYF	TGTGGCCGCAACGCGGTAGCGGGAGCCAAAAACACGCAGTATTTC
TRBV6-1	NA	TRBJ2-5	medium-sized	CASSEGTGMREQYF	TGTGCCAGCAGTGAAGGTACAGGGATGAGGGAGCAGTACTTC
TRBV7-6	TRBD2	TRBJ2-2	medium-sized	CASSFTPGLETGELFF	TGTGCCAGCAGCTTTACCCCGGGACTAGAAACCGGGGAGCTGTTTTTT
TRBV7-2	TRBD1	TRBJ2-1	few	CASRFSGQTYNEQFF	TGTGCCAGCAGATTCTCGGGACAGACCTACAATGAGCAGTTCTTC
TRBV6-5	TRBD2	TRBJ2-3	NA	CASSYSLRLAGATDTQYF	TGTGCCAGCAGTTACTCTCTTAGGCTAGCGGGGGCCACAGATACGCAGTATTTT
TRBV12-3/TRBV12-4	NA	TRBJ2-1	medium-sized	CASSDFNEQFF	TGTGCCAGCAGTGACTTCAATGAGCAGTTCTTC
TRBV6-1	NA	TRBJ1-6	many	CASDDHRAGSSPLHF	TGTGCCAGCGACGACCACAGGGCAGGTAGTTCACCCCTCCACTTT
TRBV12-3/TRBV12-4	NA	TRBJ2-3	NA	CASSLIEGSWANAQFF	TGTGCCAGCAGTTTAATAGAGGGATCGTGGGCCAATGCGCAGTTTTTT